These 25 T cell receptor beta chains originate from one sample sequenced in a study of Graves' ophthalmopathy and Graves' hyperthyroidism. TCR beta CDR3 amplification used RNA transcripts. HTBI-primed RT-PCR formed the first round, and a multiplex PCR formed the second. TCRdb passed the multiplex PCR reads through MiXCR, listing each CDR3 protein once. Among 400,000 or so distinct CDR3 sequences, approximately 17% were seen once, and the ten largest hold 2.4%. The sample was peripheral blood. The receptors shown here come from an adult woman with stable Graves' hyperthyroidism.

In its sample, this clonotype was seen many times. The chain carries TRBV28 and TRBJ1-1; 7 positions agree with TRBD1. V gave up 3 bases and J gave up 5 bases; unmatched junction bases: 18. The CDR3 is 18 amino acids. CDR1 MDHEN and CDR2 SYDVKM come from the germline V gene. For the CDR3, the DNA is TGTGCCAGCAGTTTCGCTAGCAGCCTCTCACAGGGGAAGACTGAAGCTTTCTTT. Protein: CASSFASSLSQGKTEAFF.

This clonotype was seen many times. The chain carries TRBV25-1 and TRBJ2-7, with TRBD2 matching over 10 bases. Trimming at V came to 4 bases and at J to 5 bases, leaving 8 bases not matched to a gene. Germline CDR1 reads MGHDK; CDR2 reads SYGVNS. The CDR3 is 15 amino acids. DNA of the CDR3: TGTGCCAGCAGTGGACATAGCGGGAGGCTGAACGAGCAGTACTTC. This encodes CASSGHSGRLNEQYF.

Written as DNA, the CDR3 is TGTGCCAGCAGTTACTCGAGAACAGGGGGTTATAGCAATCAGCCCCAGCATTTT. Encoded protein: CASSYSRTGGYSNQPQHF. The rearrangement uses TRBV6-2 or TRBV6-3 and TRBJ1-5, with 8 bases aligning to TRBD1. The length of the CDR3 is 18 residues. The V segment lost 0 bases and the J segment 0 bases; nucleotides outside the gene matches: 7. CDR1 and CDR2 (germline): MNHEY, SVGEGT.

The rearrangement uses TRBV9 and TRBJ2-5; D is unresolved. The CDR3 extends over 15 amino acids. Trimming took 9 bases from V and 2 from J, leaving 20 bases between them. CDR1 is SGDLS, CDR2 YYNGEE, per germline. CDR3 in DNA: TGTGCCACCCAAGAGCAATTGAAGATACAAGAGACCCAGTACTTC. Translation gives CATQEQLKIQETQYF.

There are many counts of this clonotype. CDR3 loop: CASSNPGYTGELFF. DNA for the CDR3: TGTGCCAGCAGCAACCCGGGGTACACCGGGGAGCTGTTTTTT. The gene calls are TRBV6-5 and TRBJ2-2, with a weak D call TRBD2 (5 bases). The CDR3 contains 14 residues. Germline loops: CDR1 MNHEY, CDR2 SVGAGI. Trimming stripped 6 bases from V and 3 bases from J, with 11 bases between.

This clonotype was observed a handful of times. The chain combines TRBV6-2 or TRBV6-3 with TRBJ2-3; D possibly corresponds to TRBD2 (6 bases). CDR1 is MNHEY, CDR2 SVGEGT, per germline. Trimming took off 5 bases at V and 2 bases at J, with 23 bases between the two ends. The CDR3 spans 18 residues. The CDR3 region is CASSPDLGLSGDTDTQYF. The CDR3 nucleotides read TGTGCCAGCAGTCCCGACTTAGGACTATCGGGAGACACAGATACGCAGTATTTT.

There are many counts of this clonotype. The J gene is TRBJ1-2, the V gene TRBV20-1, with 7 positions matching TRBD1. This CDR3 contains 15 residues. The germline V gene encodes CDR1 DFQATT and CDR2 SNEGSKA (reference sequence). J was trimmed by 0 bases and V by 1 base; bases with no gene match: 5. This CDR3 reads CSARGGQIANYGYTF. The CDR3 DNA sequence: TGCAGTGCTAGAGGGGGACAGATTGCTAACTATGGCTACACCTTC.

Ten or more counts support this clonotype. The rearrangement uses TRBV12-3 or TRBV12-4 and TRBJ2-7; D uncertain. CDR3 length: 13 amino acids. Trimming took 3 bases from V and 1 from J, leaving 7 bases between them. This CDR3 reads CASSFSGSYEQYF. DNA of the CDR3: TGTGCCAGCAGTTTCTCCGGTTCCTACGAGCAGTACTTC.

This clonotype has ten or more counts. The chain combines TRBV20-1 with TRBJ2-7; 8 nucleotides agree with TRBD2. Trimming took 5 bases from V and 4 from J; bases not matched to a gene: 16. In germline, CDR1 is DFQATT, CDR2 SNEGSKA (reference sequence). The CDR3 loop spans 16 amino acids. DNA for the CDR3: TGCAGTGCTGCTACCCCCGGGGCGGGAGGTAGATACGAGCAGTACTTC. This translates into CSAATPGAGGRYEQYF.

Only a few counts were recorded for this clonotype. The chain recombines TRBV20-1 with TRBJ1-1, with D perhaps TRBD1 (6 bases). Germline V CDR1 and CDR2: DFQATT, SNEGSKA (reference sequence). Deletions cut 5 bases from V and 1 base from J, with 14 bases between. The CDR3 is 14 residues long. Written as DNA, the CDR3 is TGCAGTGCTCATCGAACGGGGGCGAACACTGAAGCTTTCTTT. Its translation: CSAHRTGANTEAFF.

This clonotype occurred many times. CDR3 in DNA: TGCGCCAGCCTCGGACCGAACACTGAAGCTTTCTTT. Translation gives CASLGPNTEAFF. The rearrangement links TRBV5-1 to TRBJ1-1; D unresolved. The V and J ends lost 7 bases and 1 base respectively, with 8 bases between them. CDR3 length: 12 residues. Per germline, CDR1 SGHRS and CDR2 YFSETQ.

This clonotype was recorded at least ten times. The chain carries TRBV11-2 and TRBJ2-7; 14 bases fit TRBD2. In germline, CDR1 is SGHAT, CDR2 FQNNGV. The CDR3 is 19 amino acids. The J segment lost 2 bases and the V segment lost 1 base, leaving 10 bases of the junction unmatched. The chain's CDR3 is CASSLGSRSGLAGAYEQYF. DNA of the CDR3: TGTGCCAGCAGCTTAGGGTCTCGTTCGGGACTAGCGGGAGCCTACGAGCAGTACTTC.

The chain has TRBV2 and TRBJ2-7; D is possibly TRBD1 (6 bases). V gave up 5 bases and J gave up 6 bases, with 17 bases separating them. This CDR3 is built from 14 residues. Germline V gene sequence: CDR1 SNHLY, CDR2 FYNNEI. For the CDR3, the DNA is TGTGCCAGCAGTCAAGGACAGACCCTCGGCGAGCAGTACTTC. It codes for CASSQGQTLGEQYF.

There are many counts of this clonotype. Written as DNA, the CDR3 is TGTGCCAGCAGCTTAACTCTAGCGGGAGGGCCTTATAGCGAGCAGTACTTC. Residues: CASSLTLAGGPYSEQYF. V gene TRBV7-2 combines with J gene TRBJ2-7; 12 bases agree with TRBD2. V lost 2 bases and J lost 6; bases outside the gene matches: 11. The CDR3 loop spans 17 amino acids. Per the germline V gene, CDR1 is SGHTA and CDR2 is FQGNSA. The full variable domain, completed using reference TRBV7-2 and TRBJ2-7, is GAGVSQSPSNKVTEKGKDVELRCDPISGHTALYWYRQSLGQGLEFLIYFQGNSAPDKSGLPSDRFSAERTGGSVSTLTIQRTQQEDSAVYLCASSLTLAGGPYSEQYFGPGTRLTVT.

This clonotype has ten or more counts. The chain has TRBV19 and TRBJ2-7; D assignment may be TRBD1 or TRBD2 (7 bases each). The CDR3 is 14 residues long. Deletions cut 5 bases from V and 2 bases from J, with 13 bases between. Germline V CDR1 and CDR2: LNHDA, SQIVND (reference sequence). In nucleotides, the CDR3 is TGTGCCAGTAGTGGGGGGGACAGACCCTACGAGCAGTACTTC. Protein: CASSGGDRPYEQYF. The entire variable domain, with the rest obtained from reference TRBV19 and TRBJ2-7, is as follows: DGGITQSPKYLFRKEGQNVTLSCEQNLNHDAMYWYRQDPGQGLRLIYYSQIVNDFQKGDIAEGYSVSREKKESFPLTVTSAQKNPTAFYLCASSGGDRPYEQYFGPGTRLTVT.

V usage is TRBV4-1 and J usage is TRBJ2-7; 8 positions match TRBD2. Unmatched junction bases numbered 3, after V lost 0 bases and J lost 2 bases. The CDR3 consists of 15 residues. CDR1 and CDR2 from the germline V gene are MGHRA and YSYEKL. The CDR3 loop is CASSQDRGLAYEQYF. CDR3 sequence (DNA): TGCGCCAGCAGCCAAGATCGGGGACTAGCCTACGAGCAGTACTTC.

DNA for the CDR3: TGTGCCAGCAGGGACAGCGTCCTTTATGGCTACACCTTC. Its translation: CASRDSVLYGYTF. The chain employs TRBV2 and TRBJ1-2; tentative D call: TRBD1 (6 bases). The CDR3 covers 13 residues. Trimming shortened V by 6 bases and J by 5 bases, and 13 bases separated the two germline ends. Germline assignment: CDR1 SNHLY and CDR2 FYNNEI. Variable domain in full (rest from reference TRBV2 and TRBJ1-2): EPEVTQTPSHQVTQMGQEVILRCVPISNHLYFYWYRQILGQKVEFLVSFYNNEISEKSEIFDDQFSVERPDGSNFTLKIRSTKLEDSAMYFCASRDSVLYGYTFGSGTRLTVV.

This clonotype has only a few counts. The CDR3 DNA is TGTGCCAGCAGCCAAGATAACCGTGGACCCATTAGCGGGGAGCTGTTTTTT. As protein: CASSQDNRGPISGELFF. V usage is TRBV14 and J usage is TRBJ2-2; unclear D gene. Germline loops: CDR1 SGHDN, CDR2 FVKESK. CDR3 length equals 17 residues. Trimming removed 0 bases at V and 7 bases at J, with 18 bases between.

The table lists this clonotype with many counts. This chain links TRBV12-3 or TRBV12-4 with TRBJ2-7; D is perhaps TRBD1 (5 bases). CDR3 length equals 12 residues. Trimming cost V 1 base and J 6 bases, with 7 bases left between them. CDR3 residues: CASSLEGVEQYF. In DNA, the CDR3 is TGTGCCAGCAGTTTAGAAGGGGTCGAGCAGTACTTC.

This clonotype was counted at least ten times. This chain uses TRBV9 with TRBJ2-5; D may match TRBD1 or TRBD2 (5 bases each). Trimming left V 4 bases short and J 10 bases short, with 17 bases between. CDR1 and CDR2 from the germline V gene are SGDLS and YYNGEE. The CDR3 is made up of 13 amino acids. In DNA form, the CDR3 reads TGTGCCAGCAGCTCAAGTAGTGGGGGTAGCCAGTACTTC. As protein: CASSSSSGGSQYF.

This clonotype was seen only once. One junction end disagrees with the germline gene, perhaps due to a read error. V is TRBV4-2 and J is TRBJ2-7; the D gene is possibly TRBD1 (6 bases). Germline V gene sequence: CDR1 LGHNA, CDR2 YNFKEQ. CDR3 length: 16 residues. CDR3 DNA: TGTGCCAGCAGCCAACCTGGACAGCTTCGCTCCTACGAGCTGTACTTC. Amino acids: CASSQPGQLRSYELYF.

CDR3 loop: CASSQRSGANGYTF. CDR3 nucleotide sequence: TGTGCCAGCAGCCAAAGATCGGGGGCTAACGGCTACACCTTC. The chain combines TRBV3-1 with TRBJ1-2; D might be TRBD1 (6 bases). The CDR3 length is 14 residues. Trimming pared 2 bases from V and 8 bases from J, leaving 15 bases between. CDR1 and CDR2 from the germline V gene are LGHDT and YNNKEL (reference sequence). Variable domain in full (rest from reference TRBV3-1 and TRBJ1-2): DTAVSQTPKYLVTQMGNDKSIKCEQNLGHDTMYWYKQDSKKFLKIMFSYNNKELIINETVPNRFSPKSPDKAHLNLHINSLELGDSAVYFCASSQRSGANGYTFGSGTRLTVV.

This clonotype has just a few counts. A much larger clone lies a single base off, so this may be a read error. The rearrangement links TRBV6-2 or TRBV6-3 to TRBJ2-2, with D possibly being TRBD2 (6 bases). Germline CDR1 and CDR2: MNHEY and SVGEGT. V was trimmed by 11 bases and J by 4 bases, leaving 17 bases between them. The CDR3 spans 14 residues. The CDR3 nucleotides are TGTGCCTCCCGCCGGGGGTTAGGCACCGGGGAGCTGTTTTTT. Translating it yields CASRRGLGTGELFF.

This clonotype was counted at least ten times. This sequence joins TRBV11-2 and TRBJ1-6, with D unresolved. With 1 base removed from V and 9 bases from J, the gap between germline ends came to 10 bases. The germline CDR1 and CDR2 sequences are SGHAT and FQNNGV. The CDR3 sequence is 14 residues long. In DNA, the CDR3 is TGTGCCAGCAGCTTAGGGGTCGTGGGTTCACCCCTCCACTTT. Amino acids: CASSLGVVGSPLHF.

This clonotype was seen many times. The chain combines TRBV7-9 with TRBJ2-5; TRBD1 matches 10 bases. The V segment lost 6 bases and the J segment 0 bases; nucleotides outside the gene matches: 16. CDR3 length: 19 amino acids. Germline V gene data show CDR1 as SEHNR and CDR2 as FQNEAQ (reference sequence). DNA of the CDR3: TGTGCCAGCAGAGACCGCCGGGACAGGGGAGGTCGGTACCAAGAGACCCAGTACTTC. Translation: CASRDRRDRGGRYQETQYF.